Reported below is one TCR beta chain. Its specificity is not known. CDR1 MNHNS and CDR2 SASEGT come from the germline V gene. There are 14 residues in the CDR3. V lost 6 bases to trimming and J lost 8 bases; unmatched junction nucleotides: 10. A multiplex PCR was run with 60 Vbeta primers and 13 Jbeta primers. Assay: immunoSEQ multiplex PCR; the TCRdb copy retains only in-frame clones and omits some. Of under 150,000 clones detected, around three quarters appear once; the ten largest clones hold roughly 1%. This sample stems from a study of cytomegalovirus exposure and HLA in healthy donors. Study as a whole: Genetic ancestry analysis placed about 84% of the approximately 390 donors that were genotyped in the Caucasian-associated cluster. Study-level points and caveats: A later analysis linked a missense variant in DCLRE1C to the trimming of TCR beta V and J genes. Most likely, a cluster of highly shared sequence variants arose as a sequencing artifact. Among immune exposure information, only CMV serostatus was available.

The chain has TRBV6-1 and TRBJ1-5; the match to TRBD1 covers 7 bases. Sequencing was carried out using PBMCs. The clonotype originates from a man younger than 35 in good health and CMV-seronegative. DNA of the CDR3: TGTGCCAGCAGCCCAGGACAGGTTGGGAAGCCCCAGCATTTT. This sequence encodes CASSPGQVGKPQHF.